This entry lists 15 T cell receptor beta chains sequenced from one sample in a study of blood T cells in healthy people across ages. Through a sample-barcoded 5' primer and a J-beta primer mix, a second PCR was run for about 7 to 12 cycles. TCRdb itself ran the 5' RACE reads through MiXCR, one entry per CDR3 protein. In the table there are about 400,000 distinct CDR3 sequences, about half of which are singletons. Sequences were obtained from blood. The receptors were gathered from a man between 60 and 75 years old in good health.

This chain's CDR3 is CASTGRARDGYTF. CDR3 DNA: TGTGCCAGCACCGGCAGGGCTAGGGATGGCTACACCTTC. J is TRBJ1-2 and V is TRBV27; possibly TRBD1 for D (5 bases). V was shortened by 7 bases and J by 6 bases, with 15 bases between the two germline ends. This CDR3 contains 13 residues. Germline assignment: CDR1 MNHEY and CDR2 SMNVEV (reference sequence).

This chain uses TRBV20-1 with TRBJ2-2; maybe TRBD2 (5 bases). V gave up 5 bases and J gave up 4 bases, with 17 bases separating them. Looked up from germline, CDR1 is DFQATT and CDR2 is SNEGSKA (reference sequence). The CDR3 has 15 residues. CDR3 nucleotides: TGCAGTGCTCGCCCAGCGGCTCACGTCACCGGGGAGCTGTTTTTT. This codes for CSARPAAHVTGELFF.

This clonotype was seen a handful of times. For the CDR3, the DNA is TGTGCCAGCAGTCTCACTAGCACAGATACGCAGTATTTT. Translation gives CASSLTSTDTQYF. This chain links TRBV27 with TRBJ2-3; D is uncertain. Trimming shortened V by 5 bases and J by 0 bases, and 6 bases separated the two germline ends. This CDR3 spans 13 amino acids. Germline V gene sequence: CDR1 MNHEY, CDR2 SMNVEV (reference sequence).

In its sample, this clonotype was seen many times. The chain joins TRBV29-1 to TRBJ2-7; 8 bases fit TRBD2. In germline, CDR1 is SQVTM, CDR2 ANQGSEA. V was clipped by 4 bases and J by 6 bases; unmatched bases: 11. CDR3 length equals 14 residues. The CDR3 region has the DNA TGCAGCGTTGTATTTGTTTCTCGGGGGGGCGAGCAGTACTTC. Its translation is CSVVFVSRGGEQYF.

This clonotype was seen a few times. The rearrangement joins TRBV11-2 to TRBJ2-1; a possible D gene is TRBD1 (7 bases). CDR3 length: 15 residues. Germline V gene lookup returns CDR1 SGHAT and CDR2 FQNNGV. Trimming removed 8 bases at V and 1 base at J, with 15 bases between. The CDR3 loop reads CASSEGAGSYNEQFF. The CDR3 DNA is TGTGCCAGCTCCGAGGGGGCGGGGTCCTACAATGAGCAGTTCTTC.

This clonotype came up a few times. The chain links TRBV27 to TRBJ2-1; D uncertain. CDR3 length equals 12 residues. The germline gives CDR1 MNHEY, CDR2 SMNVEV (reference sequence). V lost 3 bases and J 10 bases, leaving 10 bases between the germline ends. The CDR3 bases are TGTGCCAGCAGTTTCCCCGGTAAAGAGCAGTTCTTC. This sequence encodes CASSFPGKEQFF.

The chain uses TRBV20-1 and TRBJ2-1; D might be TRBD1 (6 bases). Trimming left V 5 bases short and J 0 bases short, with 20 bases between. Germline V gene data show CDR1 as DFQATT and CDR2 as SNEGSKA (reference sequence). The CDR3 length is 17 residues. CDR3 region: CSAFSIQGHSSYNEQFF. CDR3 DNA: TGCAGTGCTTTTTCTATACAGGGACACAGCTCCTACAATGAGCAGTTCTTC.

The gene calls are TRBV5-6 and TRBJ2-5; D unresolved. Per the germline V gene, CDR1 is SGHDT and CDR2 is YYEEEE. Trimming took 2 bases from V and 1 from J, leaving 9 bases between them. The CDR3 contains 14 residues. This CDR3 is CASSFELSQETQYF. The CDR3 DNA reads TGTGCCAGCAGCTTTGAGTTGTCCCAAGAGACCCAGTACTTC. Using reference TRBV5-6 and TRBJ2-5 for the parts outside the CDR3, the full variable domain is DAGVTQSPTHLIKTRGQQVTLRCSPKSGHDTVSWYQQALGQGPQFIFQYYEEEERQRGNFPDRFSGHQFPNYSSELNVNALLLGDSALYLCASSFELSQETQYFGPGTRLLVL.

This clonotype came up once. Written as DNA, the CDR3 is TGCAGTGCCGGGGGGCCAGACTATGGCTACACCTTC. It is translated as CSAGGPDYGYTF. The chain combines TRBV20-1 with TRBJ1-2; a weak D match, TRBD1 (6 bases). CDR3 length equals 12 residues. V lost 6 bases and J lost 3, with 11 bases in between. Germline values: CDR1 DFQATT, CDR2 SNEGSKA (reference sequence).

This clonotype was seen more than once but under ten times. The DNA for the CDR3 is TGTGCCAGCAGACTCGTTACAGGGAGGTCCAACAATGAGCAGTTCTTC. It translates to CASRLVTGRSNNEQFF. The chain recombines TRBV7-8 with TRBJ2-1; either TRBD1 or TRBD2 may fit D (6 bases each). The V and J ends lost 6 bases and 5 bases respectively, with 20 bases between them. Germline lookup yields CDR1 SGHVS and CDR2 FQNEAQ. This CDR3 is built from 16 residues. Full variable domain (remainder filled in from reference TRBV7-8 and TRBJ2-1): GAGVSQSPRYKVAKRGQDVALRCDPISGHVSLFWYQQALGQGPEFLTYFQNEAQLDKSGLPSDRFFAERPEGSVSTLKIQRTQQEDSAVYLCASRLVTGRSNNEQFFGPGTRLTVL.

This clonotype was counted once. CDR3 loop: CASSLGDASGSFYEQFF. In nucleotides, the CDR3 is TGTGCCAGCAGCTTAGGCGATGCTAGCGGGAGTTTCTATGAGCAGTTCTTC. The chain couples TRBV7-2 to TRBJ2-1, with TRBD2 matching 10 bases. CDR3 length equals 17 residues. Trimming cost V 1 base and J 8 bases; bases outside gene matches: 11. The germline V gene encodes CDR1 SGHTA and CDR2 FQGNSA.

The chain has TRBV29-1 and TRBJ2-1; no clear D. V was shortened by 4 bases and J by 10 bases, with 14 bases between the two germline ends. This CDR3 has 12 amino acids. CDR1 and CDR2 from the germline V gene are SQVTM and ANQGSEA. The CDR3 DNA reads as TGCAGCGTTGCGGACGGAGTCTACGAGCAGTTCTTC. Translated: CSVADGVYEQFF.

The chain uses TRBV5-1 and TRBJ2-1, with D perhaps TRBD1 or TRBD2 (6 bases each). Germline V gene data show CDR1 as SGHRS and CDR2 as YFSETQ. Trimming took 4 bases from V and 10 from J, leaving 24 bases between them. The CDR3 is 16 residues long. CDR3 loop: CASSPRPGAAIGEQFF. The CDR3 nucleotides read TGCGCCAGCAGCCCTCGCCCGGGGGCGGCGATCGGCGAGCAGTTCTTC.

The rearrangement links TRBV7-6 to TRBJ2-1; D is perhaps TRBD1 (7 bases). The ends were cut back, 5 bases at V and 3 bases at J, with 17 bases in the middle. Germline V lookup: CDR1 SGHVS, CDR2 FNYEAQ. The CDR3 is 16 amino acids. CDR3 nucleotide sequence: TGTGCCAGCAGCCCTCAGGGGGGCCTTAGCTACAATGAGCAGTTCTTC. This encodes CASSPQGGLSYNEQFF. The full variable domain, rest sourced from reference TRBV7-6 and TRBJ2-1, is GAGVSQSPRYKVTKRGQDVALRCDPISGHVSLYWYRQALGQGPEFLTYFNYEAQQDKSGLPNDRFSAERPEGSISTLTIQRTEQRDSAMYRCASSPQGGLSYNEQFFGPGTRLTVL.

The genes are TRBV3-1 and TRBJ2-7, with D tentatively TRBD2 (6 bases). This CDR3 spans 16 amino acids. Between the trimmed V and J ends, which lost 2 bases and 0 bases, there was a span of 14 bases. Germline V gene sequence: CDR1 LGHDT, CDR2 YNNKEL (reference sequence). In nucleotides, the CDR3 is TGTGCCAGCAGCCAATCCCAGACTAGGAGCTCCTACGAGCAGTACTTC. Translated: CASSQSQTRSSYEQYF.